The T cell receptor beta chain described here comes from a study of T-cell memory formation after mild COVID-19. Using its own MiXCR run on the 5' RACE reads, TCRdb lists one record per CDR3 protein. Seen here are 450,000 to 700,000 distinct CDR3 sequences, roughly 17% observed once, and the top ten hold around 12%. Overall study results and limits: Clones that shrank (day 15 to 85) were balanced CD4/CD8, whereas later expanders leaned CD4+. Researchers report contracting CD4+ clones mostly in CM and EM, with CD8+ clones in EMRA. Pre-infection memory showed some responding clones, and this suggested that cross-reactive memory joined.

The junction had 5 bases not matched to a gene; V was cut back by 5 bases and J by 1 base. This CDR3 has 16 amino acids. This clonotype was seen more than once but under ten times. Its antigen is unknown. The sequence derives from an adult woman who had mild COVID-19 (a few samples of this study predate the infection). Cell type and time point are not known. Sequenced material: PBMCs or a T cell subset sorted from them (not recorded which). The chain couples TRBV12-3 or TRBV12-4 to TRBJ2-1, with TRBD2 matching 10 bases. The CDR3 DNA reads TGTGCCAGCAGTGCTCGGACTAGCGGTTCCTACAATGAGCAGTTCTTC. It is translated as CASSARTSGSYNEQFF.